Each of the 8 T cell receptor beta chains below was sequenced from the same sample in a study of cytomegalovirus exposure and HLA in healthy donors. Researchers ran the PCR with 60 Vbeta and 13 Jbeta primers. This table comes from immunoSEQ multiplex PCR, and its TCRdb copy is limited to in-frame clones, with some not included. The sample has 80,000 or so clones, more than 65% seen once. The material sequenced was PBMCs. Every receptor here comes from a woman aged 40 to 55 in good health and CMV-seropositive.

The rearrangement joins TRBV7-2 to TRBJ2-1, with TRBD2 matching over 10 bases. This CDR3 comprises 15 residues. V gave up 6 bases and J gave up 4 bases; unmatched junction bases: 6. Germline V gene lookup returns CDR1 SGHTA and CDR2 FQGNSA. The CDR3 protein is CASRPSGSAYNEQFF. Here the CDR3 DNA reads TGTGCCAGCAGACCTAGCGGGAGTGCATACAATGAGCAGTTCTTC.

This clone was recorded a few times. This chain connects TRBV6-5 to TRBJ1-4; possible D gene TRBD1, 6 bases. V shed 0 bases and J shed 8 bases, with 16 bases lying between them. This CDR3 is 16 amino acids long. Germline CDR1 and CDR2: MNHEY and SVGAGI. In DNA form, the CDR3 reads TGTGCCAGCAGTTACTCGCGGGGGGCCTTAAGGGAAAAACTGTTTTTT. This codes for CASSYSRGALREKLFF.

A remark on this clone: Other DNA sequences from this sample encode an identical CDR3 as well. The chain has TRBV29-1 and TRBJ1-5; 7 bases agree with TRBD1. This CDR3 contains 12 residues. Trimming removed 5 bases from V and 5 bases from J; junction bases left unmatched: 3. The germline V gene has CDR1 SQVTM and CDR2 ANQGSEA. CDR3 coding DNA: TGCAGCGTTCGGCAGGGGGATCAGCCCCAGCATTTT. Translation gives CSVRQGDQPQHF.

This sequence joins TRBV18 and TRBJ2-1, with 9 nucleotides matching TRBD2. This CDR3 comprises 15 residues. Germline loops: CDR1 KGHSH, CDR2 LQKENI. Trimming cost V 5 bases and J 2 bases; bases outside gene matches: 4. The CDR3 loop reads CASSMGGGAYNEQFF. The CDR3 DNA follows: TGTGCCAGCTCAATGGGCGGGGGGGCCTACAATGAGCAGTTCTTC. Together with reference TRBV18 and TRBJ2-1, the CDR3 gives the full variable domain: NAGVMQNPRHLVRRRGQEARLRCSPMKGHSHVYWYRQLPEEGLKFMVYLQKENIIDESGMPKERFSAEFPKEGPSILRIQQVVRGDSAAYFCASSMGGGAYNEQFFGPGTRLTVL.

The V gene is TRBV28, the J gene TRBJ1-2; 9 bases map to TRBD1. Germline loops: CDR1 MDHEN, CDR2 SYDVKM. J lost 2 bases, V lost 7 bases, and 11 bases had no gene match. This CDR3 spans 16 amino acids. CDR3 sequence reads: CASTPSPGTGNYGYTF. The CDR3 DNA reads TGTGCCAGCACTCCCAGTCCCGGGACAGGGAACTATGGCTACACCTTC.

The chain uses TRBV15 and TRBJ2-7, with D possibly TRBD2 on 5 matching bases. CDR3 length equals 14 residues. Germline V gene sequence: CDR1 LNHNV, CDR2 YYDKDF (reference sequence). V was clipped by 5 bases and J by 7 bases, with 18 bases between them. DNA of the CDR3: TGTGCCACCAGCTTCGGGGTTGGGTCCGGTGAGCAGTACTTC. As protein: CATSFGVGSGEQYF.

This rearrangement joins TRBV30 to TRBJ2-5; 7 positions match TRBD2. This CDR3 contains 13 residues. Looked up from germline, CDR1 is GTSNPN and CDR2 is SVGIG (reference sequence). V gave up 0 bases and J gave up 4 bases; unmatched junction bases: 2. The DNA for the CDR3 is TGTGCCTGGAGTGTGGGGGGGGGAGAGACCCAGTACTTC. This codes for CAWSVGGGETQYF.

The gene calls are TRBV7-6 and TRBJ1-5; D unresolved. Germline V lookup: CDR1 SGHVS, CDR2 FNYEAQ. The CDR3 has 15 amino acids. Trimming pared 0 bases from V and 4 bases from J, leaving 10 bases between. DNA of the CDR3: TGTGCCAGCAGCTTAGCTGAGGGATTAAATCAGCCCCAGCATTTT. Its protein product is CASSLAEGLNQPQHF.